The T cell receptor beta chain described here comes from a study of blood T cell repertoires in COVID-19. Study summary: Whether acute or convalescent, the COVID-19 samples came from the United States, Italy and Spain. The analysed material was cDNA or gDNA that came from T cells, B-cell-depleted T cells, or PBMCs.

This CDR3 has 13 residues. Trimming pared 4 bases from V and 1 base from J, leaving 7 bases between. Germline V gene data show CDR1 as MNHEY and CDR2 as SVGEGT. Per the original data handling: Reference gene primers were amplified, and this amplification served to estimate nucleated cell counts. Clones were sequenced by immunoSEQ multiplex PCR, and TCRdb holds only the in-frame ones, with some missing. V, J and clone size were drawn from that table, and D and trimming were deduced from the DNA. The sample lists about 140,000 clones, roughly 88% occurring once. The chain carries TRBV6-2 or TRBV6-3 and TRBJ1-1, with D unclear. The receptor was derived from a man in his fifties or sixties with active or convalescent COVID-19. The sequencing sample was made of peripheral blood. The CDR3 loop is CASSLVWNTEAFF. The CDR3 coding sequence is TGTGCCAGCAGTTTAGTGTGGAACACTGAAGCTTTCTTT.